This TCR beta chain was obtained from a study of OX40 agonist ivuxolimab in advanced cancers. Study-level background: Patients achieving partial responses numbered three: one hepatocellular carcinoma case and two cutaneous melanoma cases.

Here immunoSEQ multiplex PCR was the method, and the copy in TCRdb shows in-frame clones only, minus some. The data show roughly 65,000 clones, approximately 86% seen once. The V gene lost 3 bases and the J gene lost 4 bases, with 9 bases spanning the gap. The CDR3 loop spans 13 amino acids. The germline V gene has CDR1 MDHEN and CDR2 SYDVKM. This receptor was identified in an adult with an advanced solid tumor such as melanoma, head and neck, liver or kidney cancer. The input for sequencing was CD4+ or CD8+ T cells sorted from blood, taken in a trial of the OX40 agonist ivuxolimab. The V call is TRBV28, the J call TRBJ1-1; unclear D gene. The CDR3 protein is CASSFRESTEAFF. CDR3 nucleotides: TGTGCCAGCAGTTTCCGGGAAAGCACTGAAGCTTTCTTT.